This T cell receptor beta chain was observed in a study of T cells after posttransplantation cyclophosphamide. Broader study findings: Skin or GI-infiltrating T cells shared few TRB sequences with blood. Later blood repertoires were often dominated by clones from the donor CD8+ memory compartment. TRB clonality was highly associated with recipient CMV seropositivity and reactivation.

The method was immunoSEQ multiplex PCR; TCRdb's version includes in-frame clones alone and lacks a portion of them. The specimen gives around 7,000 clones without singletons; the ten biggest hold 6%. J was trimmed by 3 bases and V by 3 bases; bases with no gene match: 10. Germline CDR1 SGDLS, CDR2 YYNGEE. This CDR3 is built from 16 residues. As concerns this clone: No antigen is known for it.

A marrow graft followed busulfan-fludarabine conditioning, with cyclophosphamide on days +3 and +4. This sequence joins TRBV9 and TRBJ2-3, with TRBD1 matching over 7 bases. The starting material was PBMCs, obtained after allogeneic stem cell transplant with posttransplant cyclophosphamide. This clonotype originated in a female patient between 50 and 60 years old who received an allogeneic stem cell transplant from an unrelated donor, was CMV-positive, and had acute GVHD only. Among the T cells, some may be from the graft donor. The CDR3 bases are TGTGCCAGCAGCGCCCGACAGGGCAGCAATACAGATACGCAGTATTTT. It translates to CASSARQGSNTDTQYF.